The clone carrying this TCR beta chain was picked up many times. Antigen unknown. The V gene's germline CDR1 is SGHKS and CDR2 YYEKEE (reference sequence). The CDR3 sequence is 13 residues long. Trimming removed 0 bases at V and 6 bases at J, with 10 bases between. The data belong to a study of neurological immune-mediated disorders. Study context: Multiple sclerosis patients numbered 34, of whom around 31 were relapsing-remitting and 3 secondary progressive. Overall study results and limits: The multiple sclerosis repertoire cluster was not associated with any clinical or MRI feature, with the authors stating that larger cohorts are needed. Phylogenetic grouping put 18 of 34 multiple sclerosis patients' repertoires into one related-CDR3 cluster, a possible signature. Subjects shared no identical expanded-clone CDR3 amino acid sequences, suggesting private TCR-beta repertoires in all groups.

Each CDR3 protein is one row after TCRdb ran MiXCR on the 5' RACE reads. The sample shows about 74,000 distinct CDR3 sequences, roughly 5% of them seen only once. The chain combines TRBV5-5 with TRBJ2-7; no clear D gene. Sequencing input: PBMCs. This clonotype was obtained from a man aged 18 to 29 with multiple sclerosis. The CDR3 sequence: CASSLGYTIEQYF. DNA of the CDR3: TGTGCCAGCAGCTTGGGTTATACAATCGAGCAGTACTTC.